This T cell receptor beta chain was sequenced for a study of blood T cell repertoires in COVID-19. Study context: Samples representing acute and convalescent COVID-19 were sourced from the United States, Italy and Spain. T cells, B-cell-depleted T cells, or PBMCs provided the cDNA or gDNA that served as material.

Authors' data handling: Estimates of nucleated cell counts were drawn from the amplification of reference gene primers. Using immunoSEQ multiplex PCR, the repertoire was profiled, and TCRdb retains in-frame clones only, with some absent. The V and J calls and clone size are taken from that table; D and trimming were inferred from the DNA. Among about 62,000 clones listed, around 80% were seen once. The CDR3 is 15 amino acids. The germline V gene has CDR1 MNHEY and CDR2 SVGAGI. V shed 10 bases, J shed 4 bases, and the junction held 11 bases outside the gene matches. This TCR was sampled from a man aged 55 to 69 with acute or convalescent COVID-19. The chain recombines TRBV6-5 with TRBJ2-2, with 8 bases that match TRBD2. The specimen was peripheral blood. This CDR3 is CAILRLATFTGELFF. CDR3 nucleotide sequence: TGTGCCATCCTCAGACTAGCGACGTTCACCGGGGAGCTGTTTTTT.